This T cell receptor (beta chain) is drawn from a study of regulatory T cells in long-lasting Graves disease. Study summary: Graves' patients who were just diagnosed had used antithyroid drugs for under 3 months. Regarding the study as a whole: Favored usage of TRBV28, TRBJ1-2 and TRBJ2-5 was recorded in persistent disease.

Trimming left V 9 bases short and J 4 bases short, with 6 bases between. Germline assignment: CDR1 LNHDA and CDR2 SQIVND (reference sequence). The CDR3 is 10 amino acids. This clonotype was seen a few times. Its cognate antigen is unknown. CDR3 regions were amplified by Arm-PCR using iRepertoire HTBI primers to build TCR beta libraries. TCRdb reanalysed the multiplex PCR reads using MiXCR and keeps one entry per CDR3 protein. The sample gives about 240,000 distinct CDR3 sequences, 20% to 25% of which show up once; approximately 15% is in the top ten. Time point: newly diagnosed GD, antithyroid drugs for less than 3 months. PBMC RNA served as the TCR library source. An endocrinology unit in Xi'an, China, supplied the patients. With EDTA tubes as the receptacles, 7.5 to 9.5 milliliters of peripheral blood were drawn.

The J gene is TRBJ1-2, the V gene TRBV19; no firm D call. This TCR was sampled from a female donor with Graves disease. The sequences come from peripheral blood mononuclear cells (PBMCs), collected at new diagnosis, from a patient treated with antithyroid drugs. Here the CDR3 DNA reads TGTGCCAGCGCATCCTATGGCTACACCTTC. Translation gives CASASYGYTF.